A selection of T cell receptor beta chains follows, all from one sample in a study of read filtering for tumor transcriptome and immune sequencing. Using its own MiXCR run on the reads, TCRdb lists one record per CDR3 protein. There are about 130,000 distinct CDR3 sequences in the sample; 13% occur only once, and 11% lies in the top ten. The sample consisted of a population of CD138-negative cells sorted from bone marrow. The receptors come from a donor aged 40 or older with multiple myeloma. The CDR3 runs from the conserved cysteine through the conserved F or W. Fields, in order: J gene, clone size, V gene, D gene, CDR3 protein, CDR3 DNA. The D gene is left open where the match is weak. Not all rows give a size; the values are once, few, many and, for expanded clones, a class.

j_call: TRBJ2-2
clone_size: few
v_call: TRBV28
d_call: .
cdr3_aa: CASELNTGELFF
cdr3_nt: TGTGCCAGCGAACTAAACACCGGGGAGCTGTTTTTT

j_call: TRBJ2-7
clone_size: few
v_call: TRBV7-8
d_call: .
cdr3_aa: CASSSVAGSYEQYF
cdr3_nt: TGTGCCAGCAGCTCAGTAGCAGGGTCCTACGAGCAGTACTTC

j_call: TRBJ1-2
clone_size: many
v_call: TRBV29-1
d_call: .
cdr3_aa: CSVEDWGRYGYTF
cdr3_nt: TGCAGCGTTGAAGACTGGGGCAGGTATGGCTACACCTTC

j_call: TRBJ2-2
clone_size: many
v_call: TRBV11-1
d_call: TRBD1
cdr3_aa: CASSRQGATGELFF
cdr3_nt: TGTGCCAGCAGCCGACAGGGGGCAACTGGGGAGCTGTTTTTT

j_call: TRBJ1-5
clone_size: many
v_call: TRBV11-2
d_call: .
cdr3_aa: CASSTGPNQPQHF
cdr3_nt: TGTGCCAGCAGCACGGGTCCTAATCAGCCCCAGCATTTT

j_call: TRBJ2-1
clone_size: .
v_call: TRBV5-4
d_call: .
cdr3_aa: CASSLDSRSGNEQFF
cdr3_nt: TGTGCCAGCAGCCTGGACTCTAGATCCGGCAATGAGCAGTTCTTC

j_call: TRBJ2-3
clone_size: few
v_call: TRBV10-3
d_call: .
cdr3_aa: CALGTDVTDTQYF
cdr3_nt: TGTGCCTTAGGGACGGATGTCACAGATACGCAGTATTTT

j_call: TRBJ1-6
clone_size: many
v_call: TRBV7-2
d_call: .
cdr3_aa: CASSLESTSGAPLHF
cdr3_nt: TGTGCCAGCAGCTTAGAGAGTACCTCAGGCGCACCCCTCCACTTT

j_call: TRBJ2-2
clone_size: many
v_call: TRBV20-1
d_call: .
cdr3_aa: CSARSGTNTGELFF
cdr3_nt: TGCAGTGCCCGGTCAGGAACGAACACCGGGGAGCTGTTTTTT

j_call: TRBJ2-4
clone_size: many
v_call: TRBV5-1
d_call: .
cdr3_aa: CARAQGSNIQYF
cdr3_nt: TGCGCCAGGGCGCAGGGGTCAAACATTCAGTACTTC

j_call: TRBJ1-1
clone_size: many
v_call: TRBV29-1
d_call: .
cdr3_aa: CSVEGPGFTEAFF
cdr3_nt: TGCAGCGTTGAAGGCCCCGGATTCACTGAAGCTTTCTTT

j_call: TRBJ1-1
clone_size: many
v_call: TRBV2
d_call: .
cdr3_aa: CASSEALGTRYTEAFF
cdr3_nt: TGTGCCAGCAGTGAAGCGCTTGGCACCCGCTACACTGAAGCTTTCTTT

j_call: TRBJ2-7
clone_size: many
v_call: TRBV18
d_call: .
cdr3_aa: CASSPPTRAIHEQYF
cdr3_nt: TGTGCCAGCTCACCACCGACCAGGGCTATACACGAGCAGTACTTC

j_call: TRBJ2-1
clone_size: many
v_call: TRBV7-8
d_call: TRBD2
cdr3_aa: CASSALSGVSPKQFF
cdr3_nt: TGTGCCAGCAGCGCCCTGAGCGGGGTGTCCCCGAAGCAGTTCTTC

j_call: TRBJ2-1
clone_size: .
v_call: TRBV23-1
d_call: TRBD2
cdr3_aa: CASSQPGLAGGLNEQSF
cdr3_nt: TGCGCCAGCAGTCAACCAGGGCTAGCGGGGGGGCTTAATGAGCAGTCCTTC

j_call: TRBJ2-2
clone_size: .
v_call: TRBV7-7
d_call: TRBD2
cdr3_aa: CASSSGLAVNTGELFF
cdr3_nt: TGTGCTAGCAGCTCCGGACTAGCGGTGAACACCGGGGAGCTGTTTTTT

j_call: TRBJ2-7
clone_size: many
v_call: TRBV13
d_call: .
cdr3_aa: CASSRDNHYEQYF
cdr3_nt: TGTGCCAGCAGTCGGGACAACCACTACGAGCAGTACTTC

j_call: TRBJ2-5
clone_size: many
v_call: TRBV5-1
d_call: TRBD2
cdr3_aa: CASSLDGGTKTQYF
cdr3_nt: TGCGCCAGCAGCTTGGACGGGGGGACGAAGACCCAGTACTTC

j_call: TRBJ1-1
clone_size: many
v_call: TRBV7-9
d_call: TRBD1
cdr3_aa: CASSATGDTEAFF
cdr3_nt: TGTGCCAGCAGTGCTACAGGGGACACTGAAGCTTTCTTT

j_call: TRBJ1-2
clone_size: .
v_call: TRBV28
d_call: .
cdr3_aa: CASSLRQGYINYGYTF
cdr3_nt: TGTGCCAGCAGTTTACGCCAGGGATATATAAACTATGGCTACACCTTC

j_call: TRBJ1-1
clone_size: .
v_call: TRBV28
d_call: TRBD1
cdr3_aa: CASSSRQGMNTEAFF
cdr3_nt: TGTGCCAGCAGTTCCCGACAGGGTATGAACACTGAAGCTTTCTTT

j_call: TRBJ2-1
clone_size: many
v_call: TRBV5-1
d_call: TRBD2
cdr3_aa: CASSMSGSSYNEQFF
cdr3_nt: TGCGCCAGCAGCATGAGCGGGAGCTCCTACAATGAGCAGTTCTTC

j_call: TRBJ1-5
clone_size: .
v_call: TRBV21-1
d_call: .
cdr3_aa: CASKRDLGNQPQHF
cdr3_nt: TGTGCCAGCAAACGGGACTTGGGCAATCAGCCCCAGCATTTT

j_call: TRBJ2-2
clone_size: .
v_call: TRBV30
d_call: .
cdr3_aa: CAWMGNTGELFF
cdr3_nt: TGTGCCTGGATGGGGAACACCGGGGAGCTGTTTTTT

j_call: TRBJ1-1
clone_size: many
v_call: TRBV6-5
d_call: .
cdr3_aa: CASSNQGRTEAFF
cdr3_nt: TGTGCCAGCAGTAATCAGGGACGGACTGAAGCTTTCTTT

j_call: TRBJ2-7
clone_size: many
v_call: TRBV7-9
d_call: .
cdr3_aa: CASSPMGTGQEQYF
cdr3_nt: TGTGCCAGCAGCCCAATGGGAACAGGGCAGGAGCAGTACTTC

j_call: TRBJ2-1
clone_size: many
v_call: TRBV9
d_call: .
cdr3_aa: CASSVVGGEQFF
cdr3_nt: TGTGCCAGCAGCGTAGTAGGCGGTGAGCAGTTCTTC

j_call: TRBJ2-1
clone_size: few
v_call: TRBV6-5
d_call: .
cdr3_aa: CASRILGHHNEQFF
cdr3_nt: TGTGCCAGCAGGATACTGGGACATCACAATGAGCAGTTCTTC

j_call: TRBJ2-1
clone_size: many
v_call: TRBV27
d_call: TRBD1
cdr3_aa: CASSLRDSFSYNEQFF
cdr3_nt: TGTGCCAGCAGTCTCCGGGACAGTTTCTCCTACAATGAGCAGTTCTTC

j_call: TRBJ1-3
clone_size: many
v_call: TRBV12-3/TRBV12-4
d_call: .
cdr3_aa: CASSPQTGLSSGNTIYF
cdr3_nt: TGTGCCAGCAGTCCACAGACGGGGCTGAGCTCTGGAAACACCATATATTTT

j_call: TRBJ2-2
clone_size: many
v_call: TRBV10-3
d_call: TRBD2
cdr3_aa: CAISPQRGGDTGELFF
cdr3_nt: TGTGCCATCAGTCCCCAGCGGGGGGGCGACACCGGGGAGCTGTTTTTT

j_call: TRBJ2-1
clone_size: many
v_call: TRBV6-1
d_call: .
cdr3_aa: CATTRYDEQFF
cdr3_nt: TGTGCCACCACTCGGTACGATGAGCAGTTCTTC

j_call: TRBJ2-1
clone_size: many
v_call: TRBV18
d_call: .
cdr3_aa: CASSQPSPVYNEQFF
cdr3_nt: TGTGCCAGCTCCCAACCCTCGCCCGTCTACAATGAGCAGTTCTTC

j_call: TRBJ2-1
clone_size: many
v_call: TRBV7-8
d_call: .
cdr3_aa: CASSLDYINYPNEQFF
cdr3_nt: TGTGCCAGCAGCTTAGATTACATCAACTACCCGAATGAGCAGTTCTTC

j_call: TRBJ2-6
clone_size: many
v_call: TRBV20-1
d_call: .
cdr3_aa: CSAGDRYSGANVLTF
cdr3_nt: TGCAGTGCAGGGGACCGATACTCTGGGGCCAACGTCCTGACTTTC

j_call: TRBJ1-5
clone_size: many
v_call: TRBV7-8
d_call: .
cdr3_aa: CASSLEVGGYSNQPQHF
cdr3_nt: TGTGCCAGCAGCTTAGAGGTGGGGGGCTATAGCAATCAGCCCCAGCATTTT

j_call: TRBJ2-3
clone_size: few
v_call: TRBV6-6
d_call: .
cdr3_aa: CASSSATDTQYF
cdr3_nt: TGTGCCAGCAGTTCCGCTACAGATACGCAGTATTTT